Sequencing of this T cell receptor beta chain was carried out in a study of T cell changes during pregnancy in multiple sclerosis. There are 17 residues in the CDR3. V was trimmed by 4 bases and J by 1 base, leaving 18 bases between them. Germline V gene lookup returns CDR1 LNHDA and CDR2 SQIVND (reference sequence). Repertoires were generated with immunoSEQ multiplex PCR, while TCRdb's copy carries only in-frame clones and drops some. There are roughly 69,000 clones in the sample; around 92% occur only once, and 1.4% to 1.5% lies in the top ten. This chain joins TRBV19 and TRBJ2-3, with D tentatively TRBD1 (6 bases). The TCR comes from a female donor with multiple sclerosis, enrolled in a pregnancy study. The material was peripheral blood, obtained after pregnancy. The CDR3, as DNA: TGTGCCAGTAGTACCCTAGGGACAACTTCCCGCACAGATACGCAGTATTTT. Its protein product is CASSTLGTTSRTDTQYF.